A selection of T cell receptor beta chains follows, all from one sample in a study of T cells in Graves' hyperthyroidism and ophthalmopathy. One entry per CDR3 protein results from TCRdb running MiXCR on the multiplex PCR reads. The sample records about 600,000 distinct CDR3 sequences, 16% being singletons. Sequencing used blood. The receptor set was obtained from a woman aged 40 to 50 with Graves' ophthalmopathy. The CDR3 runs from the conserved cysteine through the conserved F or W. A D gene is named only where the DNA matches it firmly. Some rows have no size entry. The others give once, few or many, or a class for an expanded clone.

many	-	TRBV20-1	TRBJ2-3	TGCAGTGTTTCGCTCGGGACTAGCACAGATACGCAGTATTTT	CSVSLGTSTDTQYF
-	TRBD1	TRBV7-6	TRBJ2-2	TGTGCCAGCAGCCCCGGACAGGACACCGGGGAGCTGTTTTTT	CASSPGQDTGELFF
many	-	TRBV7-8	TRBJ1-2	TGTGCCAGCAGTCCCTTTTCCCTAGGCTATGGCTACACCTTC	CASSPFSLGYGYTF
-	TRBD1	TRBV7-9	TRBJ1-1	TGTGCCAGCAGCTTAGATGGCAGGGGGCTGGACACTGAAGCTTTCTTT	CASSLDGRGLDTEAFF
-	-	TRBV7-6	TRBJ1-6	TGTGCCAGCAGCTTAGACGGGGGCCCGGATTCACCCCTCCACTTT	CASSLDGGPDSPLHF
-	-	TRBV19	TRBJ2-1	TGTGCCAGTAGTCTCATCGAACCACACAATGAGCAGTTCTTC	CASSLIEPHNEQFF
many	TRBD1	TRBV7-3	TRBJ1-1	TGTGCCAGCAGGCGACAGGGGGACACTGAAGCTTTCTTT	CASRRQGDTEAFF
-	-	TRBV2	TRBJ2-3	TGTGCCAGCAGTTGGTTACCAGATACGCAGTATTTT	CASSWLPDTQYF
-	TRBD2	TRBV20-1	TRBJ2-3	TGCAGTGCCCTAACTAGCGGCTACACAGATACGCAGTATTTT	CSALTSGYTDTQYF
few	TRBD2	TRBV13	TRBJ2-2	TGTGCCAGCAGCTTACACGCGGGAGGGGGCACCGGGGAGCTGTTTTTT	CASSLHAGGGTGELFF
many	-	TRBV28	TRBJ1-5	TGTGCCAGCAGTTCCCCTAGGGCCCCGAGCAATCAGCCCCAGCATTTT	CASSSPRAPSNQPQHF
-	-	TRBV5-5	TRBJ1-1	TGTGCCAGCAGCGCCCGTTTGGTTTTGGCGTTTAACACTGAAGCTTTCTTT	CASSARLVLAFNTEAFF
many	TRBD2	TRBV2	TRBJ2-2	TGTGCCAGCAGTCCGCTAGCGGGAGCCGGGGAGCTGTTTTTT	CASSPLAGAGELFF
many	-	TRBV20-1	TRBJ1-4	TGCAGTGCTAGAGTGAGGGAAGGGAGGGGGGAAAAACTGTTTTTT	CSARVREGRGEKLFF
many	-	TRBV3-1	TRBJ1-1	TGTGCCAGCAGCCCCCGCTTTAAGGGCCTTTTGAACACTGAAGCTTTCTTT	CASSPRFKGLLNTEAFF
-	-	TRBV28	TRBJ1-2	TGTGCCAGCACCCGCCCCCCCTCCGGCTACACCTTC	CASTRPPSGYTF
few	-	TRBV20-1	TRBJ2-7	TGCAGTGCTAGAGGGGCGGGGGCAACGGTATACGAGCAGTACTTC	CSARGAGATVYEQYF
many	TRBD1	TRBV7-6	TRBJ2-5	TGTGCCAGCAGCGCCGGGACAGGATTACAAGAGACCCAGTACTTC	CASSAGTGLQETQYF
few	-	TRBV3-1	TRBJ1-1	TGTGCCAGCACCAGCCTGGAACGGGGACGCGCTTTCTTT	CASTSLERGRAFF
many	-	TRBV10-3	TRBJ2-7	TGTGCCATCAGCAGGGACCTGGGGCTCTACGAGCAGTACTTC	CAISRDLGLYEQYF
-	TRBD1	TRBV28	TRBJ2-6	TGTGCCAGCAGTTTGGGACAGGCCTCTGGGGCCAACGTCCTGACTTTC	CASSLGQASGANVLTF
-	TRBD1	TRBV7-2	TRBJ2-7	TGTGCCAGCAGCGCGGGACAGGGGGCCGGGGAGCAGTACTTC	CASSAGQGAGEQYF
-	-	TRBV3-1	TRBJ2-5	TGCGCCAGCAGAAGCGGGACAGCTGGGTCTGGTGAGACCCAGTACTTC	CASRSGTAGSGETQYF
-	TRBD2	TRBV20-1	TRBJ2-2	TGCAGTGCTAGAGACCCTAGCGGGGGAGGCACCGGGGAGCTGTTTTTT	CSARDPSGGGTGELFF
few	TRBD1	TRBV4-1	TRBJ1-5	TGCGCCAGCAGCCAAGTCGCGGGACAGGACAATCAGCCCCAGCATTTT	CASSQVAGQDNQPQHF
-	TRBD2	TRBV6-5	TRBJ2-1	TGTGCCAGCAGTTACCCCAGCGGGAGGCAGTTCTTC	CASSYPSGRQFF
-	-	TRBV15	TRBJ1-5	TGTGCCACCAGCAGAGATCAACAGACCGGTCAGCCCCAGCATTTT	CATSRDQQTGQPQHF
once	-	TRBV19	TRBJ2-2	TGTGCCAGTAGTATCACACGGAACACCGGGGAGCTGTTTTTT	CASSITRNTGELFF
few	TRBD1	TRBV6-1	TRBJ1-5	TGTGCCAGCAGGGGGGACAGGGCCCCTAATCAGCCCCAGCATTTT	CASRGDRAPNQPQHF
-	TRBD1	TRBV20-1	TRBJ2-6	TGCAGTGTCCCGACAGGGGGTACCTCTGGGGCCAACGTCCTGACTTTC	CSVPTGGTSGANVLTF
many	-	TRBV2	TRBJ2-3	TGTGCCAGCAGTGAAGGGATTGGAGATACGCAGTATTTT	CASSEGIGDTQYF
many	-	TRBV5-5	TRBJ2-7	TGTGCCAGCAGCTTGGTTGGGAGAGCCTACGAGCAGTACTTC	CASSLVGRAYEQYF
-	-	TRBV18	TRBJ2-5	TGTGCCAGCCCACCGTCGCAAGAGACCCAGTACTTC	CASPPSQETQYF
many	TRBD1	TRBV27	TRBJ1-2	TGTGCCAGCAGTCCATACCTCCCGGGACAGGGCTATGGCTACACCTTC	CASSPYLPGQGYGYTF
-	TRBD2	TRBV20-1	TRBJ2-5	TGCAGTGCTAGAGGGGATAGCGGGGGTGAGACCCAGTACTTC	CSARGDSGGETQYF
many	TRBD1	TRBV30	TRBJ1-5	TGTGCCTGGAGTGGACAGGGGGATCAGCCCCAGCATTTT	CAWSGQGDQPQHF
-	-	TRBV20-1	TRBJ2-3	TGCAGTGCCGCTGCTGACACAGATACGCAGTATTTT	CSAAADTDTQYF
few	-	TRBV24-1	TRBJ1-2	TGTGCCACCAGTGATTCCGGACGGGCTTTCTATGGCTACACCTTC	CATSDSGRAFYGYTF
many	-	TRBV5-6	TRBJ1-5	TGTGCCAGCAGCTTGTGGACGGGAACCAATCAGCCCCAGCATTTT	CASSLWTGTNQPQHF
many	-	TRBV12-3/TRBV12-4	TRBJ2-7	TGTGCCAGCAGACTGTCTGGGACGGGCGAGCAGTACTTC	CASRLSGTGEQYF
many	TRBD1	TRBV20-1	TRBJ1-1	TGCAGTGCCCCTCTTCGGACAGGGAGTAACACTGAAGCTTTCTTT	CSAPLRTGSNTEAFF
few	-	TRBV4-1	TRBJ2-5	TGCGCCAGCAGCCAGACGACTACCTACCAAGAGACCCAGTACTTC	CASSQTTTYQETQYF
many	-	TRBV20-1	TRBJ1-1	TGCAGTGCGAAAACGATGAACACTGAAGCTTTCTTT	CSAKTMNTEAFF
few	TRBD1	TRBV20-1	TRBJ2-7	TGCAGTGCTAGCGGGACAGGGGGGTACGGCGAGCAGTACTTC	CSASGTGGYGEQYF
many	-	TRBV2	TRBJ1-1	TGTGCCAGCAAGGTGGATATGAACACTGAAGCTTTCTTT	CASKVDMNTEAFF
many	-	TRBV12-3/TRBV12-4	TRBJ2-2	TGTGCCAGCAGTCCACAGGGGCGGGAGTCCGGGGAGCTGTTTTTT	CASSPQGRESGELFF